This T cell receptor (beta chain) comes out of a study of T-cell reconstitution after alpha-beta-depleted transplantation in children (TCRdb year 2016). The study in broad terms: T-cell immune reconstitution after TCRalphabeta/CD19-depleted allogeneic hematopoietic cell transplantation in children was quantitatively tracked in the study by means of TCR repertoire profiling.

The CDR3 has 14 amino acids, counting the end cysteine and phenylalanine. The CDR3 DNA has 42 bases and is translated from base 1. Trimming takes 7 bases from V and 4 bases from J, and the germline ends sit 15 bases apart. Looking up the germline V gene yields CDR1 MNHNS and CDR2 SASEGT. The method was PCR. Sequencing relied on an Illumina HiSeq 2500. TCR libraries were prepared with molecular barcoding, using unique molecular identifiers to normalize TCRbeta repertoire quantification. The public reads were quality trimmed at Q25 with fastp and then assembled into clones with MiXCR by TCRdb, keeping productive beta chains. Rows with one shared CDR3 protein collapse into an entry with the most common genes and DNA. Across this sample there are about 640,000 distinct CDR3 sequences, with 16% seen only once. The ten largest clones take up under 1.2% of the sample. As to this clonotype: This clone's antigen is unknown. Base qualities are not at hand, and no much larger clone is one base apart.

The sample consisted of PBMCs from the stem cell graft donor, taken from the stem cell graft. Rearrangement joined TRBV6-1 to TRBJ2-3; tentative D gene TRBD2, with 6 bases matching. This TCR came from a human donor who donated a stem cell graft to a child with acute myeloid leukemia. The base sequence is TGTGCCAGCACTATAGCGGTGAGGGCAGATACGCAGTATTTT. Translation gives CASTIAVRADTQYF.